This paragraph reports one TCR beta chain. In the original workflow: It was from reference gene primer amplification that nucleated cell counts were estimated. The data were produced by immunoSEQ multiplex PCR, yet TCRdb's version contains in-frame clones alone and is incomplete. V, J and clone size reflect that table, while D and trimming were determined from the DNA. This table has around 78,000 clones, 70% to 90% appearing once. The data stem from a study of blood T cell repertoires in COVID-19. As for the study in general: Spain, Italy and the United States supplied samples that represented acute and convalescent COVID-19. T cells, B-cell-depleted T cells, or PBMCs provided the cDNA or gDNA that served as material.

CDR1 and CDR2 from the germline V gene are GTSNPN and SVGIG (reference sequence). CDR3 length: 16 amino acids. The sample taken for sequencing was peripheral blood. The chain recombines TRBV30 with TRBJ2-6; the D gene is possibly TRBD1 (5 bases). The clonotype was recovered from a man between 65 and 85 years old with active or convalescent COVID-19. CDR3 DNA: TGTGCATCCCCCAGGCTAGGGGCGGCTGGGGCCAACGTCCTGACTTTC. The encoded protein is CASPRLGAAGANVLTF.